The next 19 T cell receptor beta chains were all read from a single sample in a study of spatial heterogeneity in lung cancer. Study findings and constraints: Counts that tracked tumor mutation counts were those of expanded intratumoral alpha and beta TCRs.

These receptors have no identified antigens. Time point denoted: sample taken at primary tumor resection. One entry per CDR3 protein results from TCRdb running MiXCR on the 5' RACE reads. Found here are fewer than 25,000 distinct CDR3 sequences, about 4.9% of them singletons; the top ten hold about 9.8%. Source: lung tumor tissue, taken at surgery. These receptors all come from a male donor with early-stage non-small cell lung cancer.

The gene calls are TRBV7-9 and TRBJ2-7; a possible D gene is TRBD2 (6 bases). Trimming shortened V by 5 bases and J by 4 bases, and 15 bases separated the two germline ends. The germline gives CDR1 SEHNR, CDR2 FQNEAQ (reference sequence). The CDR3 runs 14 residues. The CDR3: CASSRVAVSYEQYF. For the CDR3, the DNA is TGTGCCAGCAGCAGAGTAGCGGTGTCTTACGAGCAGTACTTC.

In its sample, this clonotype was seen once. This chain links TRBV24-1 with TRBJ1-5; 11 nucleotides match TRBD1. Germline V gene sequence: CDR1 KGHDR, CDR2 SFDVKD. CDR3 length equals 18 residues. Trimming cost V 2 bases and J 0 bases; bases outside gene matches: 5. CDR3 in amino acids: CATSDWDRGRYSNQPQHF. As DNA, the CDR3 is TGTGCCACCAGTGATTGGGACAGGGGGAGGTATAGCAATCAGCCCCAGCATTTT.

Ten or more counts support this clonotype. The V gene is TRBV9, the J gene TRBJ2-2; 9 nucleotides agree with TRBD2. The CDR3 sequence is 17 residues long. J was trimmed by 5 bases and V by 0 bases; bases with no gene match: 8. The V gene's germline CDR1 is SGDLS and CDR2 YYNGEE. The CDR3 here is CASSVARTSVRTGELFF. CDR3 DNA sequence: TGTGCCAGCAGCGTAGCCAGGACTAGCGTTCGGACCGGGGAGCTGTTTTTT.

This clonotype was counted many times. V usage is TRBV6-6 and J usage is TRBJ1-5, with D hard to call. Germline V gene lookup returns CDR1 MNHNY and CDR2 SVGAGI (reference sequence). The CDR3 covers 16 residues. The V end lost 2 bases, the J end lost 9 bases, and 20 bases lay between the germline ends. DNA of the CDR3: TGTGCCAGCAGTTACCACAGAGTATCGCCCGATCTGCCCCAGCATTTT. Residues: CASSYHRVSPDLPQHF.

This clonotype was found many times. V usage is TRBV6-5 and J usage is TRBJ2-1; TRBD1 is a possible D gene (6 bases). The V end lost 2 bases, the J end lost 15 bases, and 17 bases lay between the germline ends. The CDR3 runs 13 residues. Per the germline V gene, CDR1 is MNHEY and CDR2 is SVGAGI. CDR3 DNA: TGTGCCAGCAGTTACCTGACGGGCCAGGGGTGGTTCTTC. As protein: CASSYLTGQGWFF.

This chain links TRBV4-2 with TRBJ1-5, with D possibly being TRBD1 (5 bases). This CDR3 region has 15 residues. Trimming shortened V by 4 bases and J by 3 bases, and 13 bases separated the two germline ends. Germline CDR1 and CDR2: LGHNA and YNFKEQ. The CDR3 sequence is CASSRNRDVNQPQHF. CDR3 DNA sequence: TGTGCCAGCAGCCGTAACCGGGACGTCAATCAGCCCCAGCATTTT.

This clonotype was detected ten times or more. The rearrangement links TRBV10-2 to TRBJ1-5; TRBD1 is a possible D gene (6 bases). V was clipped by 5 bases and J by 4 bases, with 9 bases between them. The CDR3 has 13 residues. CDR1 and CDR2 from the germline V gene are WSHSY and SAAADI. CDR3 DNA sequence: TGCGCCAGCAGTTATCAGGGGAATCAGCCCCAGCATTTT. Encoded protein: CASSYQGNQPQHF.

This clonotype came up a few times. This chain uses TRBV12-3 or TRBV12-4 with TRBJ2-5, with TRBD2 matching 9 bases. The CDR3 has 15 residues. Germline trimming cut 3 bases from V and 5 bases from J; bases unmatched to any gene: 7. The CDR3 DNA reads as TGTGCCAGCAGTTTGGGACTAGCAAGGATGGAGACCCAGTACTTC. Its protein product is CASSLGLARMETQYF.

This clonotype was recorded many times. This chain links TRBV7-9 with TRBJ2-2, with TRBD1 as a possible D gene (6 bases). CDR3 length: 14 residues. The V end was cut by 5 bases, the J end by 5 bases, with 12 bases between. In germline, CDR1 is SEHNR, CDR2 FQNEAQ (reference sequence). Written as DNA, the CDR3 is TGTGCCAGCAGCCTCGGACAGTTTACCGGGGAGCTGTTTTTT. Translating it yields CASSLGQFTGELFF.

In this sample, this clonotype turned up many times. The chain has TRBV29-1 and TRBJ1-5; 9 bases agree with TRBD1. The germline CDR1 and CDR2 sequences are SQVTM and ANQGSEA. Losses at the gene ends were 6 bases for V and 6 bases for J; bases not matched to a gene: 9. The CDR3 covers 14 residues. The CDR3 here is CSVALGQGRQPQHF. CDR3 DNA sequence: TGCAGCGTCGCTCTTGGACAGGGGCGTCAGCCCCAGCATTTT. The variable domain in full, completed from reference TRBV29-1 and TRBJ1-5, reads SAVISQKPSRDICQRGTSLTIQCQVDSQVTMMFWYRQQPGQSLTLIATANQGSEATYESGFVIDKFPISRPNLTFSTLTVSNMSPEDSSIYLCSVALGQGRQPQHFGDGTRLSIL.

This clonotype showed up many times. The genes are TRBV5-1 and TRBJ2-6, with 8 bases aligning to TRBD1. Trimming removed 4 bases from V and 0 bases from J; junction bases left unmatched: 6. Germline loops: CDR1 SGHRS, CDR2 YFSETQ. The CDR3 is made up of 17 amino acids. The CDR3 DNA reads as TGCGCCAGCAGCGACGGACAGGGCACCTCTGGGGCCAACGTCCTGACTTTC. Protein: CASSDGQGTSGANVLTF.

V is TRBV5-8 and J is TRBJ2-1, with 12 bases identical to TRBD1. Trimming took 5 bases from V and 9 from J; bases not matched to a gene: 9. In germline, CDR1 is SGHTS, CDR2 YDEGEE. CDR3 length equals 15 residues. DNA of the CDR3: TGTGCCAGCAGTTCACCGGGACAGGGGGCCGGTGAGCAGTTCTTC. This encodes CASSSPGQGAGEQFF.

This clonotype was picked up many times. This sequence joins TRBV5-5 and TRBJ1-1; 8 nucleotides agree with TRBD1. The length of the CDR3 is 14 residues. The V gene end was trimmed by 4 bases and the J gene end by 6 bases; junction bases not matched to a gene: 8. The germline V gene encodes CDR1 SGHKS and CDR2 YYEKEE (reference sequence). Written as DNA, the CDR3 is TGTGCCAGCAGCGTTCCGGGACAGGCGTCTGAAGCTTTCTTT. This codes for CASSVPGQASEAFF.

This clonotype has at least ten counts. The genes are TRBV7-2 and TRBJ2-7; D gene uncertain. This CDR3 region has 14 residues. Germline CDR1 is SGHTA and CDR2 is FQGNSA. V was clipped by 2 bases and J by 7 bases, with 15 bases between them. The CDR3 DNA follows: TGTGCCAGCAGCTTAAGGCAGATCCCCCGGGAGCAGTACTTC. The encoded protein is CASSLRQIPREQYF.

This clonotype was recorded many times. J is TRBJ2-3 and V is TRBV5-1; D is undetermined. V lost 0 bases, J lost 4 bases, and 9 bases lay in between. The germline V gene encodes CDR1 SGHRS and CDR2 YFSETQ. The length of the CDR3 is 14 residues. The CDR3 DNA reads TGCGCCAGCAGCTTGGGGCAGGTTTCAGATACGCAGTATTTT. It specifies CASSLGQVSDTQYF.

This clonotype has more than one count but fewer than ten. A read error may be the cause here, since a much bigger clone is one base away. The V call is TRBV20-1, the J call TRBJ1-5; D may be TRBD1 (5 bases). The CDR3 totals 13 residues. CDR1 and CDR2 (germline): DFQATT, SNEGSKA (reference sequence). Trimming removed 7 bases at V and 3 bases at J, with 13 bases between. The CDR3 spells CSVDTGPNQPQHF. DNA of the CDR3: TGCAGTGTGGACACAGGTCCCAATCAGCCCCAGCATTTT.

This clonotype was found many times. The rearrangement links TRBV5-1 to TRBJ2-2; unclear D gene. The CDR3 has 16 residues. V lost 0 bases and J lost 7, with 16 bases in between. Germline loops: CDR1 SGHRS, CDR2 YFSETQ. This chain's CDR3 is CASSLGRQRRIGELFF. The CDR3 DNA is TGCGCCAGCAGCTTGGGGAGACAACGAAGAATCGGGGAGCTGTTTTTT. The full variable domain, completed using reference TRBV5-1 and TRBJ2-2, is KAGVTQTPRYLIKTRGQQVTLSCSPISGHRSVSWYQQTPGQGLQFLFEYFSETQRNKGNFPGRFSGRQFSNSRSEMNVSTLELGDSALYLCASSLGRQRRIGELFFGEGSRLTVL.

This clonotype was picked up many times. The chain joins TRBV7-3 to TRBJ2-1; 7 bases agree with TRBD2. Germline V gives CDR1 SGHTA, CDR2 FQGTGA. CDR3 length: 15 amino acids. With 5 bases clipped from V and 4 bases from J, the junction kept 8 bases outside the gene matches. CDR3 sequence: CASSPTGGRYNEQFF. The CDR3 DNA sequence: TGTGCCAGCAGCCCCACGGGCGGGAGATACAATGAGCAGTTCTTC.

This clonotype has at least ten counts. This chain links TRBV7-2 with TRBJ2-7, with 8 bases lining up with TRBD2. CDR3 length equals 15 residues. The junction had 9 bases not matched to a gene; V was cut back by 7 bases and J by 1 base. CDR1 SGHTA and CDR2 FQGNSA come from the germline V gene. The CDR3 DNA is TGTGCCAGCACCGTGGGGGCTAGCGGGTCCTACGAGCAGTACTTC. It encodes CASTVGASGSYEQYF.